The 23 T cell receptor beta chains given below trace back to one sample, sequenced in a study of blood T cell repertoires in COVID-19. Some clones are missing from TCRdb's copy, which holds only in-frame ones; the method was immunoSEQ multiplex PCR. This sample has 94,000 or so clones; 88% occur once, and the top ten carry approximately 4.8%. Material for sequencing was peripheral blood. The receptors derive from a woman of 80 years or more with active COVID-19.

This chain uses TRBV5-4 with TRBJ1-3, with 8 positions matching TRBD1. The CDR3 covers 16 residues. V was clipped by 4 bases and J by 0 bases; unmatched bases: 6. CDR1 and CDR2 from the germline V gene are SGHNT and YYREEE (reference sequence). The CDR3 sequence is CASSPGQVSSGNTIYF. The CDR3 DNA sequence: TGTGCCAGCAGCCCGGGACAGGTCAGCTCTGGAAACACCATATATTTT.

A few counts support this clone. The chain uses TRBV19 and TRBJ1-1; D not certain. V gave up 3 bases and J gave up 4 bases, with 9 bases separating them. The CDR3 has 13 amino acids. Germline V CDR1 and CDR2: LNHDA, SQIVND (reference sequence). CDR3 nucleotide sequence: TGTGCCAGTAGTATCCTGGCGGGCACTGAAGCTTTCTTT. Translated: CASSILAGTEAFF.

The chain couples TRBV28 to TRBJ1-2; D call uncertain. V was trimmed by 7 bases and J by 5 bases, leaving 8 bases between them. The CDR3 sequence is 11 residues long. CDR1 and CDR2 (germline): MDHEN, SYDVKM. CDR3 nucleotide sequence: TGTGCCAGCAATTCCCCGTATGGCTACACCTTC. Protein: CASNSPYGYTF.

This chain joins TRBV24-1 and TRBJ2-2; TRBD1 matches 11 bases. Per the germline V gene, CDR1 is KGHDR and CDR2 is SFDVKD. CDR3 length equals 15 residues. With V trimmed by 7 bases and J by 2 bases, 2 bases remained unmatched. The DNA for the CDR3 is TGTGCCACCAGGGACAGGGGGCGCAACACCGGGGAGCTGTTTTTT. This sequence encodes CATRDRGRNTGELFF.

V usage is TRBV18 and J usage is TRBJ2-5; no clear D. The CDR3 spans 14 residues. Germline loops: CDR1 KGHSH, CDR2 LQKENI. Trimming cost V 3 bases and J 2 bases, with 10 bases left between them. In DNA, the CDR3 is TGTGCCAGCTCACCCGCCGCAGGACAAGAGACCCAGTACTTC. This translates into CASSPAAGQETQYF.

This clone has a handful of counts. The J gene is TRBJ1-3, the V gene TRBV28; 8 bases agree with TRBD1. The CDR3 spans 16 residues. The J segment lost 4 bases and the V segment lost 2 bases, leaving 7 bases of the junction unmatched. CDR1 is MDHEN and CDR2 is SYDVKM in the germline V gene. The CDR3 region is CASSLRTGSLGNTIYF. CDR3 coding DNA: TGTGCCAGCAGTTTACGGACAGGGTCTTTAGGAAACACCATATATTTT. Drawing the rest from reference TRBV28 and TRBJ1-3, the complete variable domain is DVKVTQSSRYLVKRTGEKVFLECVQDMDHENMFWYRQDPGLGLRLIYFSYDVKMKEKGDIPEGYSVSREKKERFSLILESASTNQTSMYLCASSLRTGSLGNTIYFGEGSWLTVV.

The CDR3 loop reads CASSYPQGANYGYTF. In DNA, the CDR3 is TGTGCCAGCAGTTACCCACAGGGAGCTAACTATGGCTACACCTTC. The chain recombines TRBV6-6 with TRBJ1-2; tentatively, D is TRBD1 (6 bases). V was shortened by 2 bases and J by 0 bases, with 10 bases between the two germline ends. Germline loops: CDR1 MNHNY, CDR2 SVGAGI (reference sequence). This CDR3 is 15 amino acids long.

This clone was found once. The chain uses TRBV7-2 and TRBJ2-5; TRBD1 is a possible D gene (5 bases). The CDR3 has 14 residues. The V gene lost 1 base and the J gene lost 4 bases, with 10 bases spanning the gap. The germline CDR1 and CDR2 sequences are SGHTA and FQGNSA. CDR3 residues: CASSLVQGGETQYF. CDR3 sequence (DNA): TGTGCCAGCAGCTTAGTCCAGGGCGGAGAGACCCAGTACTTC.

The chain couples TRBV12-3 or TRBV12-4 to TRBJ1-5; D gene unclear. The CDR3 runs 12 residues. V was trimmed by 6 bases and J by 11 bases, leaving 14 bases between them. In DNA form, the CDR3 reads TGTGCCAGCAGGCGGAGGGAGGGAGCCCAGCATTTT. Residues: CASRRREGAQHF.

J is TRBJ1-1 and V is TRBV6-5; 8 nucleotides line up with TRBD1. CDR3 size: 15 residues. Unmatched junction bases numbered 7, after V lost 6 bases and J lost 1 base. Germline V CDR1 and CDR2: MNHEY, SVGAGI. The CDR3 spells CASRPWTGRNTEAFF. CDR3 nucleotide sequence: TGTGCCAGCAGGCCCTGGACAGGGAGGAACACTGAAGCTTTCTTT.

This rearrangement joins TRBV18 to TRBJ2-7; D gene unclear. Trimming stripped 3 bases from V and 2 bases from J, with 14 bases between. The CDR3 spans 15 residues. Germline CDR1 reads KGHSH; CDR2 reads LQKENI. The CDR3 DNA reads as TGTGCCAGCTCACCCGGTGCCCTGAGCCCCTACGAGCAGTACTTC. It is translated as CASSPGALSPYEQYF.

The chain employs TRBV7-8 and TRBJ2-7; TRBD2 matches 7 bases. The CDR3 spans 15 residues. V was clipped by 1 base and J by 2 bases; unmatched bases: 5. CDR1 and CDR2 from the germline V gene are SGHVS and FQNEAQ. The CDR3 region has the DNA TGTGCCAGCAGCTTAGGAACGGGAGGTCCCTACGAGCAGTACTTC. This gives the protein CASSLGTGGPYEQYF.

The chain uses TRBV11-2 and TRBJ2-2; TRBD1 aligns across 7 bases. The germline V gene has CDR1 SGHAT and CDR2 FQNNGV. CDR3 size: 13 residues. V lost 1 base, J lost 7 bases, and 0 bases stayed unmatched. As DNA, the CDR3 is TGTGCCAGCAGCTTAGGACAGGGCGGGGAGCTGTTTTTT. This gives the protein CASSLGQGGELFF.

V and J are TRBV20-1 and TRBJ2-1, with D hard to call. This CDR3 is 12 amino acids long. From germline, CDR1 is DFQATT and CDR2 SNEGSKA (reference sequence). The V and J ends lost 3 bases and 7 bases respectively, with 10 bases between them. DNA of the CDR3: TGCAGTGCTAGTAGTCAGAATAATGAGCAGTTCTTC. Its translation is CSASSQNNEQFF.

J is TRBJ2-3 and V is TRBV7-3; 7 nucleotides line up with TRBD2. The CDR3 contains 17 residues. Germline loops: CDR1 SGHTA, CDR2 FQGTGA. Losses at the gene ends were 0 bases for V and 2 bases for J; bases not matched to a gene: 8. The CDR3 spells CASSLTYQRDPTDTQYF. CDR3 sequence (DNA): TGTGCCAGCAGCTTAACGTATCAGCGGGACCCCACAGATACGCAGTATTTT.

The chain has TRBV28 and TRBJ2-4; maybe TRBD1 (6 bases). Trimming left V 6 bases short and J 2 bases short, with 11 bases between. This CDR3 region has 14 residues. The germline V gene encodes CDR1 MDHEN and CDR2 SYDVKM. Here the CDR3 DNA reads TGTGCCAGCAGGACCCAGGGGCCCAAAAACATTCAGTACTTC. Residues: CASRTQGPKNIQYF.

CDR3 sequence reads: CASSFDQGTDTQYF. Here the CDR3 DNA reads TGTGCCAGCAGCTTTGACCAGGGGACAGATACGCAGTATTTT. This sequence joins TRBV7-2 and TRBJ2-3; D might be TRBD1 (6 bases). The CDR3 has 14 amino acids. CDR1 and CDR2 from the germline V gene are SGHTA and FQGNSA. Deletions cut 3 bases from V and 3 bases from J, with 10 bases between.

This chain links TRBV18 with TRBJ1-6; D is uncertain. CDR3 size: 11 residues. V lost 5 bases, J lost 14 bases, and 10 bases lay in between. The germline V gene encodes CDR1 KGHSH and CDR2 LQKENI. CDR3 nucleotides: TGTGCCAGCTCAAGCGACTCAGCCCTCCACTTT. Translating it yields CASSSDSALHF.

The rearrangement joins TRBV5-4 to TRBJ2-7; TRBD1 is a possible D gene (5 bases). The CDR3 is 12 amino acids. Trimming removed 3 bases at V and 6 bases at J, with 10 bases between. Looked up from germline, CDR1 is SGHNT and CDR2 is YYREEE (reference sequence). The CDR3 DNA follows: TGTGCCAGCAGCTCTGGACATCCCGAGCAGTACTTC. This encodes CASSSGHPEQYF.

This rearrangement joins TRBV28 to TRBJ2-7; D possibly corresponds to TRBD2 (5 bases). With 1 base removed from V and 2 bases from J, the gap between germline ends came to 9 bases. Germline V gives CDR1 MDHEN, CDR2 SYDVKM. CDR3 length: 14 amino acids. Here the CDR3 reads CASSLYPGAYEQYF. The CDR3, as DNA: TGTGCCAGCAGTTTATATCCCGGGGCCTACGAGCAGTACTTC.

The CDR3 sequence: CASSQFATNEKLFF. The CDR3 nucleotides are TGTGCCAGCAGCCAATTTGCAACTAATGAAAAACTGTTTTTT. The chain combines TRBV7-2 with TRBJ1-4; D gene ambiguous. This CDR3 region has 14 residues. Trimming pared 5 bases from V and 0 bases from J, leaving 7 bases between. Germline CDR1 is SGHTA and CDR2 is FQGNSA.

A single count supports this clone. This chain uses TRBV10-1 with TRBJ1-1; 7 bases fit TRBD1. There are 14 residues in the CDR3. Germline V gene sequence: CDR1 WNHNN, CDR2 SYGVQD (reference sequence). V lost 11 bases, J lost 0 bases, and 9 bases stayed unmatched. For the CDR3, the DNA is TGCGCCGGGGAGACAGGGCGGGTGAACACTGAAGCTTTCTTT. This gives the protein CAGETGRVNTEAFF.

This chain connects TRBV6-5 to TRBJ1-2; unclear D gene. This CDR3 is 15 amino acids long. The V and J ends lost 0 bases and 7 bases respectively, with 15 bases between them. Germline lookup yields CDR1 MNHEY and CDR2 SVGAGI. This CDR3 is CASSYSSGLVGGYTF. The CDR3 coding sequence is TGTGCCAGCAGTTACTCGTCGGGGTTAGTAGGTGGCTACACCTTC.